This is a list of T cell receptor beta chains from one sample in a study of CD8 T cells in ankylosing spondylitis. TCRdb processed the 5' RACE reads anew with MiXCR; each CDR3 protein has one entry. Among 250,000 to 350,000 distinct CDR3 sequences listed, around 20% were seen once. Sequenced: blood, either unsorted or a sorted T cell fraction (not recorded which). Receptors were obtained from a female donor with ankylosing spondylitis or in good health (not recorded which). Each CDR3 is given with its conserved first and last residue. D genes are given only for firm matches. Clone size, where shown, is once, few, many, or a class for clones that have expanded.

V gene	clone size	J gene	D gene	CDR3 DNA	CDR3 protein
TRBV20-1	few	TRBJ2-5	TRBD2	TGCAGTGCTAGCTCTAGCGGACCCCAAGAGACCCAGTACTTC	CSASSSGPQETQYF
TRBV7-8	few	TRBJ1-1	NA	TGTGCCAGCAGCTTAAACAGCGAAAACATCATGAACACTGAAGCTTTCTTT	CASSLNSENIMNTEAFF
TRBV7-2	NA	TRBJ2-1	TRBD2	TGTGCCAGCAGCTTAGTAGTGCGGGAGGGGCCTGAGCAGTTCTTC	CASSLVVREGPEQFF
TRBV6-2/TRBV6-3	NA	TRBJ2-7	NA	TGTACCAGCAGTTACTCGACCGTGCCCTACGAGCAGTACTTC	CTSSYSTVPYEQYF
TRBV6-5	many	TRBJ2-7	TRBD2	TGTGCCAGCACTATACTAGGACTAGCGGACTACGAGCAGTACTTC	CASTILGLADYEQYF
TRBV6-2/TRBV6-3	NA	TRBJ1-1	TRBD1	TGTGCCACTTGGACAGGGCGTACTGAAGCTTTCTTT	CATWTGRTEAFF
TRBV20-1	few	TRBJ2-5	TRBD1	TGCAGTGCCCTCAGGGGGTTGGGAGAGACCCAGTACTTC	CSALRGLGETQYF
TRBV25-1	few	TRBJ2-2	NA	TGTGCCAGCAGTGATTATAGAGTCGGGGAGCTGTTTTTT	CASSDYRVGELFF
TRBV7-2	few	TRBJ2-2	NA	TGTGCCAGCAGAAAAAGTGAACCCGGGGAGCTGTTTTTT	CASRKSEPGELFF
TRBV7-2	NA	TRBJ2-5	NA	TGTGCCAGCAGCTTCCAGGGGAGGGAGACCCAGTACTTC	CASSFQGRETQYF
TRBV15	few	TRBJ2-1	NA	TGTGCCACCAGCAGAAACCGGGAAGGGCAGTTCTTC	CATSRNREGQFF
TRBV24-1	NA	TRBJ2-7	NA	TGTGCCACCAGTGAGACCCACCTTCACGTGGCCTACGAGCAGTACTTC	CATSETHLHVAYEQYF
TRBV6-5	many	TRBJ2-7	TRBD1	TGTGCCAGCAGACCCGGGACAGGCGGATATGAGGGCTACGAGCAGTACTTC	CASRPGTGGYEGYEQYF
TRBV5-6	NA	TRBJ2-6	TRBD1	TGTGCCAGCAGCCCCACAGGGGATGGGGCCAACGTCCTGACTTTC	CASSPTGDGANVLTF
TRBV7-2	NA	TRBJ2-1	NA	TGTGCCAGCGCGACCGGAGCCTACAATGAGCAGTTCTTC	CASATGAYNEQFF
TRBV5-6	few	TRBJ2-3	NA	TGTGCCAGCAGCTCCCAGACCGGGCACTTAGATACGCAGTATTTT	CASSSQTGHLDTQYF
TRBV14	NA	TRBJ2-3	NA	TGTGCCAGCAGCCAAGTCTGGGGAGAGGGCACAGATACGCAGTATTTT	CASSQVWGEGTDTQYF
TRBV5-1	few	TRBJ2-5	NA	TGCGCCAGCAGCGGATACCAAGAGACCCAGTACTTC	CASSGYQETQYF
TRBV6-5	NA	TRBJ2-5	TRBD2	TGTGCCAGCAGTTCCCAAGGACTAGCGGGAGAGACCCAGTACTTC	CASSSQGLAGETQYF
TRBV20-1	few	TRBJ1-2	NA	TGCAGTGCCGGGTGGCGTTCTCGGGGCTACACCTTC	CSAGWRSRGYTF
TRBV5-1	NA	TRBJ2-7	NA	TGCGCCAGCAGCGAAATGGGTCGGTCCTACGAGCAGTACTTC	CASSEMGRSYEQYF
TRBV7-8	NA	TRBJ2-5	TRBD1	TGTGCCAGCAGCAAAAACAGGGGAGAGACCCAGTACTTC	CASSKNRGETQYF
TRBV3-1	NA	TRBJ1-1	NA	TGTGCCAGCAGCCAACCTGGGGGGTCGAACACTGAAGCTTTCTTT	CASSQPGGSNTEAFF
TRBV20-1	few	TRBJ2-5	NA	TGCAGTGCCCGCCCGGTGGGCTATCAAGAGACCCAGTACTTC	CSARPVGYQETQYF
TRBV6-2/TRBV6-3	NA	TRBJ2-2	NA	TGTGCCAGCAGTCGCCTCAGAGGGGACACCGGGGAGCTGTTTTTT	CASSRLRGDTGELFF
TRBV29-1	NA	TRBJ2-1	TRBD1	TGCAGCGTTAGACCGGGACAGCGAAATGAGCAGTTCTTC	CSVRPGQRNEQFF
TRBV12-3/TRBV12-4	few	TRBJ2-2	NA	TGTGCCAGCAGCCCCCCTAGGCGTGGGGGGAGAAAGGCCGGGGAGCTGTTTTTT	CASSPPRRGGRKAGELFF
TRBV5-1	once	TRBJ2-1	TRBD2	TGCGCCAGCAGCTCCGTAGCGGGAAGCTCCTACAATGAGCAGTTCTTC	CASSSVAGSSYNEQFF
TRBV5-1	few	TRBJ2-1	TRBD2	TGCGCCAGCAGCTTGGTGGCTAGCGGGAGGGTAACCTACAATGAGCAGTTCTTC	CASSLVASGRVTYNEQFF
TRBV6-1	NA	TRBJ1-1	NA	TGTGCCAGCACCACGACAGGAGGGTCCACTGAAGCTTTCTTT	CASTTTGGSTEAFF
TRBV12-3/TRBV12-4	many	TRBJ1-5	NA	TGTGCCAGCAGTGCCGGGACCGACAATCAGCCCCAGCATTTT	CASSAGTDNQPQHF
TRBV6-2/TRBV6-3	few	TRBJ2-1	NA	TGTGCCAGCAGTAGCCCGGGACGAGGCGCCCGTGGTGAGCAGTTCTTC	CASSSPGRGARGEQFF
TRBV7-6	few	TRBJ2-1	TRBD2	TGTGCCAGCAGCAAACGAGGACTAGCGGGCTCCTACAATGAGCAGTTCTTC	CASSKRGLAGSYNEQFF
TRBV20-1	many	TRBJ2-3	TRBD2	TGCAGTGCTCGCCCCGGGACTAGCGGCACAGATACGCAGTATTTT	CSARPGTSGTDTQYF
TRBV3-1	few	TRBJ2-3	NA	TGTGCCAGCCAGACTAGTGGAGGCACAGATACGCAGTATTTT	CASQTSGGTDTQYF
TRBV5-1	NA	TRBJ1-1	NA	TGCGCCAGCAGCTTGGCTGGAAGGAGTTCAGCTTTCTTT	CASSLAGRSSAFF
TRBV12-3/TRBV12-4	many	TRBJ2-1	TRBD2	TGTGCCAGCACCCAGGTACTAGCGGGAGTAGGTTGGTCGAATGAGCAGTTCTTC	CASTQVLAGVGWSNEQFF
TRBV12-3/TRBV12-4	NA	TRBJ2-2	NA	TGTGCCAGCAATCGAGGTCCCGGGGAGCTGTTTTTT	CASNRGPGELFF
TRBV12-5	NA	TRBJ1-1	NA	TGTGCTAGTGGACCAAGTTGGGGTGAAGCTTTCTTT	CASGPSWGEAFF
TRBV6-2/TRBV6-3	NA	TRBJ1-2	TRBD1	TGTGCCAGCAGTTACCCCTTGGACAGGGCCTTCTATGGCTACACCTTC	CASSYPLDRAFYGYTF
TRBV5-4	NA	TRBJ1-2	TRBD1	TGTGCCAGCAGCTCGCCGGGGACAGGGGACTACACCTTC	CASSSPGTGDYTF